This T cell receptor beta chain was obtained from a study of CD8 T cells in Susac syndrome. The sequenced target, TCR beta, came from blood CD8+ and CD4+ T cells. RNA amounts of roughly 0.45 to 1 ug underwent reverse transcription with random hexamers. TCRdb independently ran MiXCR on the immunoSEQ multiplex PCR reads; one entry per CDR3 protein. The sample consists of 150,000 to 180,000 distinct CDR3 sequences, nearly 97% of them appearing once. Germline-derived CDR1 and CDR2 are DFQATT and SNEGSKA (reference sequence). Trimming took 8 bases from V and 2 from J, leaving 22 bases between them. This CDR3 has 16 amino acids.

V usage is TRBV20-1 and J usage is TRBJ2-1, with D possibly being TRBD2 (8 bases). The sequence derives from a human donor with multiple sclerosis. The sequenced material came from CD8+ T cells from PBMCs. The CDR3 DNA is TGCAGTCCCACAGGGGCGGGGGGATGGGCCTACAATGAGCAGTTCTTC. Translation: CSPTGAGGWAYNEQFF.